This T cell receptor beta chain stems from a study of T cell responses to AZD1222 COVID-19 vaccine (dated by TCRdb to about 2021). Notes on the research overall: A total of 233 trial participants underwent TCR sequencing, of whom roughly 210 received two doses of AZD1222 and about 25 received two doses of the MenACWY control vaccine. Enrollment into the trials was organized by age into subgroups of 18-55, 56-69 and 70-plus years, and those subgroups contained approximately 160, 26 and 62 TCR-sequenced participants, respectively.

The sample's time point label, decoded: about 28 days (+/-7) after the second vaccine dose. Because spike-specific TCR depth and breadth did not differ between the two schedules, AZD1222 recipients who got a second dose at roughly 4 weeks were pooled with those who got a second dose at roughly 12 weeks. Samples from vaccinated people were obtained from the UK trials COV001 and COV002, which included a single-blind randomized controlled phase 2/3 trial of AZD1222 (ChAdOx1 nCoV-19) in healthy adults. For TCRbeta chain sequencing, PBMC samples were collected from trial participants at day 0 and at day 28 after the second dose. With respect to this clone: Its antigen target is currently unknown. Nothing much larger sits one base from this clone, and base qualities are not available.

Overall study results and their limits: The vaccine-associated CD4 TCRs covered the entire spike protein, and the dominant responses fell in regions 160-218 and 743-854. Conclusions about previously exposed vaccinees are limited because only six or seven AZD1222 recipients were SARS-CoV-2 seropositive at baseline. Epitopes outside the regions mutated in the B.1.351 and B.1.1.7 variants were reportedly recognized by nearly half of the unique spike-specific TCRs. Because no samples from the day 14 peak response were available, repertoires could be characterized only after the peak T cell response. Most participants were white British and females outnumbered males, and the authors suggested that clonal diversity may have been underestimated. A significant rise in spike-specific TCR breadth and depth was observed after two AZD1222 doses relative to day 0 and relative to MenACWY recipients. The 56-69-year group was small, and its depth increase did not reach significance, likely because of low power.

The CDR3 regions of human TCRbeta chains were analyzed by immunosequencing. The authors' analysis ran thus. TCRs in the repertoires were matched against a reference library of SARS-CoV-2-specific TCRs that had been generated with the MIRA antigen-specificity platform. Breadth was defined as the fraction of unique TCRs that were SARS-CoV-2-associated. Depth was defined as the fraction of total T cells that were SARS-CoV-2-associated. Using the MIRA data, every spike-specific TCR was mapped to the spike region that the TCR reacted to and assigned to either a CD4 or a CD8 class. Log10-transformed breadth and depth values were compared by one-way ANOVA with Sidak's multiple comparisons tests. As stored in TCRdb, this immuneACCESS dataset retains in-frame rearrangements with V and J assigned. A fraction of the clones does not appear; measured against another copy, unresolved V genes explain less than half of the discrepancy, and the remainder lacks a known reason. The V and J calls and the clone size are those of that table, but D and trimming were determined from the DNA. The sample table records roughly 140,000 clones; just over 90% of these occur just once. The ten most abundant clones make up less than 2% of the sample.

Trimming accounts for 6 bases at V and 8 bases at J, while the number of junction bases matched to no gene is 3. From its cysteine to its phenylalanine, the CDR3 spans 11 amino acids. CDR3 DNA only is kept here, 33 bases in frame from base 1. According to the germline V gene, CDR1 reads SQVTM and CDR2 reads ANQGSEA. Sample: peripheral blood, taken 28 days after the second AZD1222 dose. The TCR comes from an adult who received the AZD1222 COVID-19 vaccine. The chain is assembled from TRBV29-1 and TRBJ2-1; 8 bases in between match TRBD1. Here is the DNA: TGCAGCGTGGCGACAGGGGATGAGCAGTTCTTC. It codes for CSVATGDEQFF.